There are a few counts of the clone carrying this T cell receptor (beta chain). The sample originates from a study of PD-1 blockade in classical Hodgkin lymphoma. Per the germline V gene, CDR1 is MRHNA and CDR2 is SNTAGT. The CDR3 is made up of 13 amino acids. Trimming pared 0 bases from V and 5 bases from J, leaving 5 bases between. Stated time point: newly diagnosed, previously untreated cHL patient sample. Magnetic negative selection isolated CD8+ T cells from thawed PBMCs. The data were produced by immunoSEQ multiplex PCR, yet TCRdb's version contains in-frame clones alone and is incomplete. The sample yields roughly 21,000 clones, around nine tenths seen once.

The V call is TRBV6-4, the J call TRBJ2-1; D unresolved. This clonotype was obtained from a human donor with classical Hodgkin lymphoma. Sequenced sample: CD8+ T cells from blood. The CDR3: CASSDSSNNEQFF. DNA of the CDR3: TGTGCCAGCAGTGACTCAAGTAACAATGAGCAGTTCTTC.